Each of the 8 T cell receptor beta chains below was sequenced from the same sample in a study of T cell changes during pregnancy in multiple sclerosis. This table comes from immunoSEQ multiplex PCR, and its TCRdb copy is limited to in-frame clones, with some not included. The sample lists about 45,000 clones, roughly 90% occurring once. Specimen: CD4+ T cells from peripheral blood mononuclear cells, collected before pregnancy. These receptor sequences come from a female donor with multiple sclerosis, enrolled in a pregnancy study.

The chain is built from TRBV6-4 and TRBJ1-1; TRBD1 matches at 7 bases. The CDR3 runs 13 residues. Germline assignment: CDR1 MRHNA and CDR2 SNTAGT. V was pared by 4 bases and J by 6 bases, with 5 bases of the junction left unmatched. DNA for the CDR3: TGTGCCAGCAGTGTCGATACAGGGGCTGAAGCTTTCTTT. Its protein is CASSVDTGAEAFF.

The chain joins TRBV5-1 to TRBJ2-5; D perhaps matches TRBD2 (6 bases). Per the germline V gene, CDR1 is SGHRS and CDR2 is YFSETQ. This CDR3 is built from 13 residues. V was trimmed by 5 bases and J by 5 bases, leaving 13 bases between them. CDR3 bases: TGCGCCAGCAGGCGGGACGTGGCGGAGACCCAGTACTTC. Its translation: CASRRDVAETQYF.

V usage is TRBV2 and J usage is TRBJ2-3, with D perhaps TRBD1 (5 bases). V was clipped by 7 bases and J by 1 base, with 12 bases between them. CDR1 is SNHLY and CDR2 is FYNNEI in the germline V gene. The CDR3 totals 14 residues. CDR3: CASNRRLGTDTQYF. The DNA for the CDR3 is TGTGCCAGCAACAGGCGATTAGGCACAGATACGCAGTATTTT.

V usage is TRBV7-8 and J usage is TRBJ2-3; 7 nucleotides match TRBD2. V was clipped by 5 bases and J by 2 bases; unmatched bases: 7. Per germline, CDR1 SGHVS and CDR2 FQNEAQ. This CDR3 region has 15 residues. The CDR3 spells CASSLKGGNTDTQYF. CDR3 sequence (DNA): TGTGCCAGCAGCCTTAAGGGAGGGAACACAGATACGCAGTATTTT. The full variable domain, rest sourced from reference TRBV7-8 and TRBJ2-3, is GAGVSQSPRYKVAKRGQDVALRCDPISGHVSLFWYQQALGQGPEFLTYFQNEAQLDKSGLPSDRFFAERPEGSVSTLKIQRTQQEDSAVYLCASSLKGGNTDTQYFGPGTRLTVL.

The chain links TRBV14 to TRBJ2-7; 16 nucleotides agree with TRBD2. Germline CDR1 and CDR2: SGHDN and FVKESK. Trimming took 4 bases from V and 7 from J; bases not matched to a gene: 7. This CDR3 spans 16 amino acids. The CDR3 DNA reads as TGTGCCAGCAGCCCGGGACTAGCGGGGGGGCTTAAAGAGCAGTACTTC. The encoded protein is CASSPGLAGGLKEQYF.

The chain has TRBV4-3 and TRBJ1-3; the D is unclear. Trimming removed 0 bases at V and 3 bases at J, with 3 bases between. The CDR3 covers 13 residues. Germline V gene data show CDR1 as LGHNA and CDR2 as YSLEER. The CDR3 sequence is CASSQDHGNTIYF. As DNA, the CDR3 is TGCGCCAGCAGCCAAGATCATGGAAACACCATATATTTT.

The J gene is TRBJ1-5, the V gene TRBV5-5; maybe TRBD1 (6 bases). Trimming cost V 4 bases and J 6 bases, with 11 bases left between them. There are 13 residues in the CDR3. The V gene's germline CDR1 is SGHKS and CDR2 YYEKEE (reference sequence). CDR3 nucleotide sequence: TGTGCCAGCAGCCCGGACAGTATTCAGCCCCAGCATTTT. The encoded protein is CASSPDSIQPQHF.

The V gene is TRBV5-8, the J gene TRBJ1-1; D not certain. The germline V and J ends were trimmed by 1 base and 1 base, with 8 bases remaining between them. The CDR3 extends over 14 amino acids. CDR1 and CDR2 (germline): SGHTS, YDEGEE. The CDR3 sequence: CASSLLGTNTEAFF. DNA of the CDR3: TGTGCCAGCAGCTTGTTGGGCACGAACACTGAAGCTTTCTTT.